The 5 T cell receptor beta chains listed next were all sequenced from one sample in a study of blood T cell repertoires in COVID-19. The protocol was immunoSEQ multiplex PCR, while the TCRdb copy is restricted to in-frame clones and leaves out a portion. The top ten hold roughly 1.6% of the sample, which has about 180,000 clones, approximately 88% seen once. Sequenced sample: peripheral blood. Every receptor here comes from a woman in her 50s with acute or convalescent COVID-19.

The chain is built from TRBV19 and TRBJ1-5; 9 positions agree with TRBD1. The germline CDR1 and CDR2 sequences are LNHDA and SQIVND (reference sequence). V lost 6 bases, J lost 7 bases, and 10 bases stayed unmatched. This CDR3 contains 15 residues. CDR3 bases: TGTGCCAGTAGCAATATGCCGGGACAGGGACAGCCCCAGCATTTT. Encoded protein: CASSNMPGQGQPQHF.

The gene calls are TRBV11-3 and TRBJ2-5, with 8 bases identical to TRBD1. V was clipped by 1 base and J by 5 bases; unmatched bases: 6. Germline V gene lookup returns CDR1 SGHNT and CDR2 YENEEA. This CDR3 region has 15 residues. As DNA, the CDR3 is TGTGCCAGCAGCTTAGTAGGACAGGGCGAGGAGACCCAGTACTTC. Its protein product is CASSLVGQGEETQYF.

This CDR3 is CANRGQSANYGYTF. The CDR3 region has the DNA TGTGCCAACCGTGGACAGTCGGCTAACTATGGCTACACCTTC. This chain connects TRBV4-2 to TRBJ1-2; perhaps TRBD1 as D (6 bases). There are 14 residues in the CDR3. V was trimmed by 10 bases and J by 0 bases, leaving 15 bases between them. CDR1 is LGHNA and CDR2 is YNFKEQ in the germline V gene.

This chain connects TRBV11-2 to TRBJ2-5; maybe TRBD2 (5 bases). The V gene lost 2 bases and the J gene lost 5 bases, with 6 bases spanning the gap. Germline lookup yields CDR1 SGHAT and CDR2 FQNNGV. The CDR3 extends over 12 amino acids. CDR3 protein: CASSLTGETQYF. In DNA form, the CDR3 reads TGTGCCAGCAGCTTAACGGGGGAGACCCAGTACTTC. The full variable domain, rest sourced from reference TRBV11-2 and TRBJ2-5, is EAGVAQSPRYKIIEKRQSVAFWCNPISGHATLYWYQQILGQGPKLLIQFQNNGVVDDSQLPKDRFSAERLKGVDSTLKIQPAKLEDSAVYLCASSLTGETQYFGPGTRLLVL.

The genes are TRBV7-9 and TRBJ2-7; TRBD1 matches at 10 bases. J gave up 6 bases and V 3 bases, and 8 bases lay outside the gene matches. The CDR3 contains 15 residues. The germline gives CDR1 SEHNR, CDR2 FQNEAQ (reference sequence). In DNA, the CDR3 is TGTGCCAGCAGCTTCGCCGGGACAGGGGCGTCCGAGCAGTACTTC. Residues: CASSFAGTGASEQYF.